Listed below are T cell receptor beta chains from one sample, sequenced in a study of identical twins. TCRdb processed the 5' RACE reads anew with MiXCR; each CDR3 protein has one entry. The sample records 700,000 or so distinct CDR3 sequences, 8.5% to 9% being singletons. These data also formed part of another study, on yellow fever vaccine responses in identical twins.

The sample was PBMCs. These receptors all come from a young woman in good health. The CDR3 runs from the conserved cysteine through the conserved F or W. The D gene is left open where the match is weak. The size entry is marked missing in some rows and otherwise reads once, few, many or a size class.

many	14	TRBV7-9	TRBJ2-7	TRBD2	TGTGCCAGCAGCTTAGCCGGGGGGAACAACGAGCAGTACTTC	CASSLAGGNNEQYF
NA	14	TRBV2	TRBJ2-2	TRBD2	TGTGCCAGCAGGGGGACTAGCAACGCCGGGGAGCTGTTTTTT	CASRGTSNAGELFF
few	12	TRBV20-1	TRBJ2-3	TRBD2	TGCAGTGCAGGGACTAGCGGGAGGTTAGGGTATTTT	CSAGTSGRLGYF
NA	15	TRBV6-1	TRBJ2-7	NA	TGTGCCAGCACCCTACACTCGACAGGCTCCTACGAGCAGTACTTC	CASTLHSTGSYEQYF
NA	14	TRBV7-2	TRBJ2-1	NA	TGTGCCAGCAGCTTAGGCCTCGACAGGAGTGAGCAGTTCTTC	CASSLGLDRSEQFF
few	19	TRBV12-3/TRBV12-4	TRBJ2-1	TRBD2	TGTGCCATCAGTTTAGCCTCGGGCGGAGCGGGAGGAATCTACAATGAGCAGTTCTTC	CAISLASGGAGGIYNEQFF
NA	16	TRBV5-6	TRBJ2-4	NA	TGTGCCAGCAGCCAAAGGGGAGCCTTGGCCAAAAACATTCAGTACTTC	CASSQRGALAKNIQYF
many	14	TRBV7-9	TRBJ2-1	NA	TGTGCCAGCAGCCCCCAAGAGGAGTGGAATGAGCAGTTCTTC	CASSPQEEWNEQFF
NA	15	TRBV5-1	TRBJ1-1	NA	TGCGCCAGCAGCGGGGACCCCGTTGGGCTCACTGAAGCTTTCTTT	CASSGDPVGLTEAFF
few	14	TRBV9	TRBJ2-1	TRBD2	TGTGCCAGCAGCGAAAGACTAGCGCGAGATGAGCAGTTCTTC	CASSERLARDEQFF
many	12	TRBV12-5	TRBJ2-3	TRBD1	TGTGCTAGTGGACAGGGGGCAGATACGCAGTATTTT	CASGQGADTQYF
NA	12	TRBV30	TRBJ2-3	NA	TGTGCCTGGAGTATCCCAGGAGGTACGCAGTATTTT	CAWSIPGGTQYF
many	13	TRBV29-1	TRBJ2-7	TRBD2	TGCAGCGTTGAGCGGGAGGCGTCCTACGAGCAGTACTTC	CSVEREASYEQYF
NA	14	TRBV9	TRBJ2-2	NA	TGTGCCAGCAGCGTAGAGGTTAGCCCCGGGGAGCTGTTTTTT	CASSVEVSPGELFF
NA	12	TRBV12-3/TRBV12-4	TRBJ2-1	NA	TGTGCCAGCAGTCCCCGTATAGATGAGCAGTTCTTC	CASSPRIDEQFF
NA	19	TRBV24-1	TRBJ2-1	TRBD2	TGTGCCACCAGTGATTTGCGCCCCGCTAGCGGGGGGGCCGTGGATGAGCAGTTCTTC	CATSDLRPASGGAVDEQFF
few	16	TRBV7-8	TRBJ1-1	NA	TGTGCCAGCAGCTTAGCGAAAGGAGTCATCAACACTGAAGCTTTCTTT	CASSLAKGVINTEAFF
NA	14	TRBV7-2	TRBJ2-7	NA	TGTGCCAGCAGCTTAGAGGGACCGGTTGGCGAGCAGTACTTC	CASSLEGPVGEQYF
few	20	TRBV5-1	TRBJ2-4	NA	TGCGCCAGCAGCCCACTGACTCAGGGGAGTGGAAGTTTAGCCAAAAACATTCAGTACTTC	CASSPLTQGSGSLAKNIQYF
many	16	TRBV5-1	TRBJ2-2	NA	TGCGCCAGCAGCCGACCGGGTCTCGAGGGCACCGGGGAGCTGTTTTTT	CASSRPGLEGTGELFF
few	16	TRBV2	TRBJ2-3	TRBD2	TGTGCCAGCAGACCCGAACCGGGACTAGTTTCAGATACGCAGTATTTT	CASRPEPGLVSDTQYF
few	14	TRBV6-1	TRBJ2-7	NA	TGTGCCAGCAGTAGTTTGGGCAGGGCCAGCGAGCAGTACTTC	CASSSLGRASEQYF
NA	15	TRBV6-5	TRBJ1-2	TRBD1	TGTGCCAGCAGTTACGAAGGATCAGGGGGCTATGGCTACACCTTC	CASSYEGSGGYGYTF
NA	14	TRBV3-1	TRBJ1-2	TRBD1	TGTGCCAGCAGCCCGGGACAGGCGAGCTATGGCTACACCTTC	CASSPGQASYGYTF
many	15	TRBV3-1	TRBJ2-5	NA	TGTGCCAGCAGCCAAGATCAGCGACAGATGGAGACCCAGTACTTC	CASSQDQRQMETQYF
many	14	TRBV10-3	TRBJ2-2	NA	TGTGCCATAAGCCCCTTCGAGAACACCGGGGAGCTGTTTTTT	CAISPFENTGELFF
NA	16	TRBV14	TRBJ1-1	TRBD1	TGTGCCAGCAGCCAAGCAGGAACAGGGGGTCGCACTGAAGCTTTCTTT	CASSQAGTGGRTEAFF
few	15	TRBV7-3	TRBJ2-1	TRBD2	TGTGCCAGCAGCTCCGGGACTAGCGGGGGCCATGAGCAGTTCTTC	CASSSGTSGGHEQFF
many	15	TRBV7-9	TRBJ2-7	NA	TGTGCCAGTAATTCCGCCAGTGATAGCTCCTACGAGCAGTACTTC	CASNSASDSSYEQYF
NA	15	TRBV7-8	TRBJ2-7	NA	TGTGCCAGCACCCCACAGCGGAAACAGGGTCGCGAGCAGTACTTC	CASTPQRKQGREQYF
few	14	TRBV29-1	TRBJ2-1	NA	TGCAGCGTTGCGGGAGATTCAGACTACAATGAGCAGTTCTTC	CSVAGDSDYNEQFF
few	14	TRBV6-1	TRBJ2-7	NA	TGTGCCAGCAGTGAAATGGCAGGGGCCTACGAGCAGTACTTC	CASSEMAGAYEQYF
NA	16	TRBV7-3	TRBJ2-1	TRBD2	TGTGCCAGCAGCTTAGAGCTAGCGGGGGGGCACAATGAGCAGTTCTTC	CASSLELAGGHNEQFF
NA	17	TRBV15	TRBJ2-1	TRBD2	TGTGCCACCAGCAGAGGTCGTTTAGCGGGCTCCAACAATGAGCAGTTCTTC	CATSRGRLAGSNNEQFF
many	14	TRBV7-2	TRBJ2-7	TRBD2	TGTGCCAGCAGACGACTAGCGGGAGGCTACGAGCAGTACTTC	CASRRLAGGYEQYF
few	16	TRBV5-1	TRBJ1-3	NA	TGCGCCAGCAGCCTGAGGACGGAAAGCTCTGGAAACACCATATATTTT	CASSLRTESSGNTIYF
few	17	TRBV7-9	TRBJ2-1	NA	TGTGCCAGCAGCCACAGCGGAGAGGTAGATTACAATGCCCTAAAGCGTTTC	CASSHSGEVDYNALKRF
few	13	TRBV20-1	TRBJ1-4	NA	TGCAGCCCTACAGGTTTAACTAATGAAAAACTGTTTTTT	CSPTGLTNEKLFF
few	14	TRBV27	TRBJ1-1	NA	TGTGCCAGCATCTCCACTCATGCGAACACTGAAGCTTTCTTT	CASISTHANTEAFF
NA	16	TRBV4-1	TRBJ2-3	NA	TGCGCCAGCAGCCCCCCCGAGGGGATTTCAACAGATACGCAGTATTTT	CASSPPEGISTDTQYF
few	14	TRBV27	TRBJ1-1	NA	TGTGCCAGCAGTTTATTCCTGGGTAACACTGAAGCTTTCTTT	CASSLFLGNTEAFF
NA	13	TRBV20-1	TRBJ2-2	NA	TGCAGTGCTAGAATGCTGGACACCGGGGAGCTGTTTTTT	CSARMLDTGELFF
NA	12	TRBV6-2/TRBV6-3	TRBJ2-3	NA	TGTGCCAGCAGTTACAAGGGAAATACGCAGTATTTT	CASSYKGNTQYF
many	14	TRBV27	TRBJ2-1	TRBD1	TGTGCCAGCAGTCCCTGGACAGGCGGGAATGAGCAGTTCTTC	CASSPWTGGNEQFF
NA	14	TRBV3-1	TRBJ2-6	NA	TGTGCCAGCAGCCAAGAAGGGGGAGCCAACGTCCTGACTTTC	CASSQEGGANVLTF
many	12	TRBV20-1	TRBJ2-7	NA	TGCAGTGCCCCCATAATGGGCTACGAGCAGTACTTC	CSAPIMGYEQYF
few	15	TRBV4-3	TRBJ2-7	TRBD1	TGCGCCAGCAGCCAAGTTGCAGGGGGCTCCTACGAGCAGTACTTC	CASSQVAGGSYEQYF
few	17	TRBV4-1	TRBJ2-3	TRBD2	TGCGCCAGCAGCCAAGGCGGACTAGCGGTTAGCACAGATACGCAGTATTTT	CASSQGGLAVSTDTQYF
NA	16	TRBV2	TRBJ2-3	TRBD1	TGTGCCAGCAGTGTAAGGAACAGGGGGCTTCAAGATACGCAGTATTTT	CASSVRNRGLQDTQYF
few	14	TRBV13	TRBJ1-1	TRBD1	TGTGCCAGCAGCTGGGACAGGGGAGGCACTGAAGCTTTCTTT	CASSWDRGGTEAFF
NA	11	TRBV12-3/TRBV12-4	TRBJ2-2	NA	TGTGCCAGCACCAGGAAGGGGGAGCTGTTTTTT	CASTRKGELFF
many	18	TRBV18	TRBJ2-6	TRBD1	TGTGCCAGCTCACCTTACGGACAGGGCTTCTCTGGGGCCAACGTCCTGACTTTC	CASSPYGQGFSGANVLTF
few	14	TRBV27	TRBJ2-1	TRBD2	TGTGCCAGCAGTTTTTGGCGGGAGACCAATGAGCAGTTCTTC	CASSFWRETNEQFF
few	13	TRBV20-1	TRBJ2-5	TRBD2	TGCAGTGCTAGGGATAGCGGGGGGGTCCTCCAGTACTTC	CSARDSGGVLQYF
NA	17	TRBV23-1	TRBJ2-3	TRBD1	TGCGCCATACGCGGAGGACAGGGAGGTGATGGCACAGATACGCAGTATTTT	CAIRGGQGGDGTDTQYF
NA	14	TRBV28	TRBJ1-2	TRBD1	TGTGCCAGCAGTTTAGTCGCAGGGGGCTGGGGCTACACCTTC	CASSLVAGGWGYTF
many	11	TRBV2	TRBJ1-5	NA	TGTGCCAGCATGCAGGAACCGCCCCAGCATTTT	CASMQEPPQHF